This TCR beta chain is drawn from a study of blood T cells in healthy people across ages. A second PCR of 7 to 11 cycles used a sample-barcoded 5' primer and a J-beta primer mix. TCRdb reanalysed the 5' RACE reads using MiXCR and keeps one entry per CDR3 protein. The table lists around 650,000 distinct CDR3 sequences, roughly 30% of them singletons. This clonotype was observed at least ten times. No antigen is known for it. V was trimmed by 4 bases and J by 7 bases, leaving 17 bases between them. Germline values: CDR1 SGHTA, CDR2 FQGNSA. This CDR3 spans 15 amino acids. Study-level findings and limits: The study could not conclusively compare naive and antigen-experienced cells, given its unsorted PBMCs.

The clonotype comes from an elderly woman in good health. Sequenced input: blood. The chain combines TRBV7-2 with TRBJ2-1; perhaps TRBD1 as D (7 bases). The DNA of the CDR3 is TGTGCCAGCAGCTCGGGTCCGCAGGGGGGAAATGAGCAGTTCTTC. As protein: CASSSGPQGGNEQFF.